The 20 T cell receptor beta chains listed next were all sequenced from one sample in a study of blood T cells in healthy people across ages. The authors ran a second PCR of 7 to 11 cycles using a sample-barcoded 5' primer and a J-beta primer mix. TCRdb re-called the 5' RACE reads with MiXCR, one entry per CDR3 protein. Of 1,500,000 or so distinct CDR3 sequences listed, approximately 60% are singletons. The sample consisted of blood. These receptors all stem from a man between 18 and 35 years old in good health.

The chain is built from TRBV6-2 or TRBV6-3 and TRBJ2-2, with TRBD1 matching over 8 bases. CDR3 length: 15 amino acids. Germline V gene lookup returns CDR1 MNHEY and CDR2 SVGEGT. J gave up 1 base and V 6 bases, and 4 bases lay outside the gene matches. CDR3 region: CASRPGTGNTGELFF. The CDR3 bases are TGTGCCAGCAGGCCCGGGACAGGGAACACCGGGGAGCTGTTTTTT.

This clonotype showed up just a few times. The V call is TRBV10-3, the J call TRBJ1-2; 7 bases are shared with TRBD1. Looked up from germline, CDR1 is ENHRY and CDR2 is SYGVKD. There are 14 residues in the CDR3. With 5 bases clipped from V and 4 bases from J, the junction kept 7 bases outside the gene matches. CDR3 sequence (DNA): TGTGCCATCAGTCCGGGACAGCAGCGCTATGGCTACACCTTC. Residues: CAISPGQQRYGYTF.

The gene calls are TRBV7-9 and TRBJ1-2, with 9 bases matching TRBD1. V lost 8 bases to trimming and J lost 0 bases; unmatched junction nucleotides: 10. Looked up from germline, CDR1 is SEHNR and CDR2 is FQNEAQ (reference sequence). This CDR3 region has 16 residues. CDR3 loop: CASGAEDRGSNYGYTF. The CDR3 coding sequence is TGTGCCAGCGGAGCAGAGGACAGGGGATCTAACTATGGCTACACCTTC.

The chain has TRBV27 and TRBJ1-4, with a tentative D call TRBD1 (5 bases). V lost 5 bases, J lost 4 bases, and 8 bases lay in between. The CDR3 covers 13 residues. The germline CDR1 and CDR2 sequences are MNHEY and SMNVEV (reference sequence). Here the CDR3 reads CASSKDNNEKLFF. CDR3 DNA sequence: TGTGCCAGCAGTAAGGACAATAATGAAAAACTGTTTTTT.

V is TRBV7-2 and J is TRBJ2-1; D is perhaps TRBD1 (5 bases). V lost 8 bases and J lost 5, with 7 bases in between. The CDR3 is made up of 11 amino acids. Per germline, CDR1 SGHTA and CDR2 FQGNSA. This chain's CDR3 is CASDRNNEQFF. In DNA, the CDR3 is TGTGCCAGCGACAGAAACAATGAGCAGTTCTTC. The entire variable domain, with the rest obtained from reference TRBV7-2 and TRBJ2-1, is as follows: GAGVSQSPSNKVTEKGKDVELRCDPISGHTALYWYRQSLGQGLEFLIYFQGNSAPDKSGLPSDRFSAERTGGSVSTLTIQRTQQEDSAVYLCASDRNNEQFFGPGTRLTVL.

The CDR3 loop is CASSNEEVADTQYF. CDR3 coding DNA: TGTGCCAGCTCCAACGAGGAGGTTGCAGATACGCAGTATTTT. The chain joins TRBV6-1 to TRBJ2-3, with D perhaps matching TRBD2 (5 bases). Per germline, CDR1 MNHNS and CDR2 SASEGT. V lost 8 bases and J lost 4, with 16 bases in between. The CDR3 extends over 14 amino acids.

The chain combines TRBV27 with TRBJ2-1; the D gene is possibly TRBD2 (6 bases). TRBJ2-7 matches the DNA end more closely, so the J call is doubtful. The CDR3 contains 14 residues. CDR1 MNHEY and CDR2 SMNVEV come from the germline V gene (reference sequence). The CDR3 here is CASGVAGRSYEQYF. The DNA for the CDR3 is TGTGCCAGCGGGGTCGCGGGGCGATCCTACGAGCAGTACTTC.

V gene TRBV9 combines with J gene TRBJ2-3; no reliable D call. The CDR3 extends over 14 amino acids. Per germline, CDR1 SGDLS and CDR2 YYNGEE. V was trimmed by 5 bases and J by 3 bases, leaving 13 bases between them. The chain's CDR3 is CASRPPRRTDTQYF. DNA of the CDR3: TGTGCCAGCAGACCCCCTCGAAGAACAGATACGCAGTATTTT.

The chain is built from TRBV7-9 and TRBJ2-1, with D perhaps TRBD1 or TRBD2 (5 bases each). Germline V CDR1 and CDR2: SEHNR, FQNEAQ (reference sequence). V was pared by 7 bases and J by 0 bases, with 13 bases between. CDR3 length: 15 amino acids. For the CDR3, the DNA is TGTGCCAGCACCCGGGACGCAAGCTCCTACAATGAGCAGTTCTTC. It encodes CASTRDASSYNEQFF. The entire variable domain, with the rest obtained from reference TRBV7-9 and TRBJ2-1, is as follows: DTGVSQNPRHKITKRGQNVTFRCDPISEHNRLYWYRQTLGQGPEFLTYFQNEAQLEKSRLLSDRFSAERPKGSFSTLEIQRTEQGDSAMYLCASTRDASSYNEQFFGPGTRLTVL.

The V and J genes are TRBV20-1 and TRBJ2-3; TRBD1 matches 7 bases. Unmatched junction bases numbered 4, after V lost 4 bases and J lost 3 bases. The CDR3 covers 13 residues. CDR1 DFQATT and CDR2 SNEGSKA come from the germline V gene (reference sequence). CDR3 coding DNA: TGCAGTGCTACCGACAGGGCAACAGATACGCAGTATTTT. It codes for CSATDRATDTQYF.

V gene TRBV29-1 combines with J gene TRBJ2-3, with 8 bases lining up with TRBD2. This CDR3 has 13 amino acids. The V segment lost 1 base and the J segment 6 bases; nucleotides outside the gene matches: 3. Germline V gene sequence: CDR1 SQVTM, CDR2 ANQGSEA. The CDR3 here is CSVEAGGPDTQYF. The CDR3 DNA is TGCAGCGTTGAAGCGGGGGGGCCCGATACGCAGTATTTT.

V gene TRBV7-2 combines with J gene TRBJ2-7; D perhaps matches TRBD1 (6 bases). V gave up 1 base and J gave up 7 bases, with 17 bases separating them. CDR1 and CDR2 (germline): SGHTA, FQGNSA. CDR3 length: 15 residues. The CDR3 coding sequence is TGTGCCAGCAGCTTAGTCGGACAGTCCCTACGAGAGCAGTACTTC. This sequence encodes CASSLVGQSLREQYF.

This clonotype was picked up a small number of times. DNA of the CDR3: TGTGCCAGCAGCCAAGCCCCCCGGACTAGCGGGACAGGGAAGGGCTCCTACGAGCAGTACTTC. Its translation: CASSQAPRTSGTGKGSYEQYF. The chain links TRBV14 to TRBJ2-7; 12 bases agree with TRBD2. The CDR3 length is 21 residues. Germline loops: CDR1 SGHDN, CDR2 FVKESK. V lost 1 base and J lost 0; bases outside the gene matches: 16. Complete variable domain (other parts from reference TRBV14 and TRBJ2-7): EAGVTQFPSHSVIEKGQTVTLRCDPISGHDNLYWYRRVMGKEIKFLLHFVKESKQDESGMPNNRFLAERTGGTYSTLKVQPAELEDSGVYFCASSQAPRTSGTGKGSYEQYFGPGTRLTVT.

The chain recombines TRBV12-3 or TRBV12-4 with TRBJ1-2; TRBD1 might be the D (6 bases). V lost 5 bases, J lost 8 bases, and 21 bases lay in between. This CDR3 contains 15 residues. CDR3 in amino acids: CASSAQSDSPTGYTF. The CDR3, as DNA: TGTGCCAGCAGTGCACAATCGGACAGCCCGACGGGCTACACCTTC.

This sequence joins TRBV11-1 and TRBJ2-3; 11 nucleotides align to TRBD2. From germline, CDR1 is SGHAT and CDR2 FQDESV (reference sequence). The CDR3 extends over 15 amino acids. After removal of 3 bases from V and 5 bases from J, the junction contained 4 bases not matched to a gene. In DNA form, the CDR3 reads TGTGCCAGCAGCTTTACTAGCGGGGGAGTAGATACGCAGTATTTT. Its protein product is CASSFTSGGVDTQYF.

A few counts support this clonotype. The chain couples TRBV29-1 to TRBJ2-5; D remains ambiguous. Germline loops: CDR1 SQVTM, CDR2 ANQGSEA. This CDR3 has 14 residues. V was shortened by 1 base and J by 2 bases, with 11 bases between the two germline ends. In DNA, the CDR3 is TGCAGCGTTGAAGTAGTGGCAGTACAAGAGACCCAGTACTTC. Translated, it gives CSVEVVAVQETQYF.

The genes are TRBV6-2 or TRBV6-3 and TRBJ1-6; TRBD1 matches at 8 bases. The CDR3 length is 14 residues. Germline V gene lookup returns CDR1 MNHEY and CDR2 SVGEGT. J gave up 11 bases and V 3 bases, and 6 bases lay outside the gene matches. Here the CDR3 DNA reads TGTGCCAGCAGTTATGGGACAGGTGGGACACCCCTCCACTTT. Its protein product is CASSYGTGGTPLHF.

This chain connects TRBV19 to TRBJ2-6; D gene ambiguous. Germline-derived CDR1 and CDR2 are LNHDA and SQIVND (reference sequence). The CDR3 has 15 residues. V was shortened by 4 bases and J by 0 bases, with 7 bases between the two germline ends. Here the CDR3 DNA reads TGTGCCAGTAGTAGATCAGACTCTGGGGCCAACGTCCTGACTTTC. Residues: CASSRSDSGANVLTF.

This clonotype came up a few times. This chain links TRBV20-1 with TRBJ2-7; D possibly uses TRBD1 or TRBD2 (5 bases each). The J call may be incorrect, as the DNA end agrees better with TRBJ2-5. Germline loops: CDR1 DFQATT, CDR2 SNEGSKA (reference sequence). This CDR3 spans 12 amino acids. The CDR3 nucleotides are TGCAGTGCTAGCGGGGCTGAGGAGACCCAGTACTTC. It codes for CSASGAEETQYF.

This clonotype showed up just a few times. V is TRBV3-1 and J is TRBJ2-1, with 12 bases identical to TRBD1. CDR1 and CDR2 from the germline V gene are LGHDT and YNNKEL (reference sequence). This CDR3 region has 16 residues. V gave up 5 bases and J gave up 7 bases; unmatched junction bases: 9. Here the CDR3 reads CASSWWAGQGANEQFF. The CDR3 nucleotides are TGTGCCAGCAGCTGGTGGGCGGGACAGGGGGCTAATGAGCAGTTCTTC.